These T cell receptor beta chains were read from a single sample in a study of lymphopenia after photon versus proton radiotherapy. Clones were read by immunoSEQ multiplex PCR, and TCRdb kept only the in-frame ones, dropping some. Of over 15,000 clones in the sample, 88% were seen once. Source: peripheral blood, taken from a patient treated with proton-based radiotherapy. Every receptor here comes from a man aged 65 to 85 with pancreatic cancer. The CDR3 runs from the conserved cysteine through the conserved F or W. D genes are given only for firm matches. Size tells how often a clone was seen (once, few, many) or the class of an expanded clone, and some rows leave it out.

TRBV5-1	-	TRBJ2-5	-	TGCGCCAGCAGCCTGGGCGGGGTGACCCAAGAGACCCAGTACTTC	CASSLGGVTQETQYF
TRBV11-2	TRBD2	TRBJ2-5	once	TGTGCCAGCAGCTTAGCTTCGTGGGGCAGCCGGCGGGGGGAGACCCAGTACTTC	CASSLASWGSRRGETQYF
TRBV11-2	-	TRBJ2-7	-	TGTGCCAGCAGCTCGCGACAGGTCTACGAGCAGTACTTC	CASSSRQVYEQYF
TRBV6-1	TRBD1	TRBJ2-7	-	TGTGCCAGCAGTGAACTAAGGGACAGCTTCGCCTCCTACGAGCAGTACTTC	CASSELRDSFASYEQYF
TRBV19	-	TRBJ1-4	-	TGTGCCAGTACCGAACAGGGTTATCATGAAAAACTGTTTTTT	CASTEQGYHEKLFF
TRBV19	TRBD2	TRBJ2-1	-	TGTGCCAGTAGTATCATAGCGGGAGCCGCCTACAATGAGCAGTTCTTC	CASSIIAGAAYNEQFF
TRBV4-1	TRBD1	TRBJ2-7	-	TGCGCCAGCAGCCAAGAAAGTGGGGGACAGGGCAGGAACGAGCAGTACTTC	CASSQESGGQGRNEQYF
TRBV5-1	-	TRBJ1-3	-	TGCGCCAGCAGCCTCAACACAGGAAACACCATATATTTT	CASSLNTGNTIYF
TRBV30	TRBD1	TRBJ1-2	-	TGTGCCTGGAGTGCCCAGGGGGCCTATGGCTACACCTTC	CAWSAQGAYGYTF
TRBV6-1	TRBD1	TRBJ2-7	medium-sized	TGTGCCAGCAGTCAGGACAGGGTGTACGAGCAGTACTTC	CASSQDRVYEQYF
TRBV19	-	TRBJ1-2	-	TGTGCCAGTACCGGGCGGGCCGATCGGAAGATTAACTATGGCTACACCTTC	CASTGRADRKINYGYTF
TRBV19	-	TRBJ1-4	once	TGTGCCAGTAGCTATTCAGAGACAACTAATGAAAAACTGTTTTTT	CASSYSETTNEKLFF
TRBV5-1	-	TRBJ2-7	-	TGCGCCAGCAGCTTTACCGGGGCTGGGTACGAGCAGTACTTC	CASSFTGAGYEQYF
TRBV19	-	TRBJ2-7	once	TGTGCCAGTAGTATGGCTAACTACGAGCAGTACTTC	CASSMANYEQYF
TRBV18	TRBD1	TRBJ1-1	few	TGTGCCAGCTCACCGAGAACAGGGGCCGATAACACTGAAGCTTTCTTT	CASSPRTGADNTEAFF
TRBV6-5	-	TRBJ1-1	-	TGTGCCAGCAGTTACCGGAACAGGGCATCTACTGAAGCTTTCTTT	CASSYRNRASTEAFF
TRBV18	-	TRBJ2-3	-	TGTGCCAGCTCCCCTCAACCGGATACGCAGTATTTT	CASSPQPDTQYF
TRBV6-4	-	TRBJ1-5	-	TGTGCCAGCAGCCACCCCACCGGTTATCAGCCCCAGCATTTT	CASSHPTGYQPQHF
TRBV5-6	-	TRBJ2-3	-	TGTGCCAGCAGCTACGCAGATACGCAGTATTTT	CASSYADTQYF
TRBV2	-	TRBJ1-5	few	TGTGCCAGCTCGGGCAGTTCATACAATCAGCCCCAGCATTTT	CASSGSSYNQPQHF
TRBV19	TRBD2	TRBJ2-1	-	TGTGCCAGCCATAATATACTAGCGTGGGATGAGCAGTTCTTC	CASHNILAWDEQFF
TRBV2	-	TRBJ1-5	-	TGTGCCAGCAGTACCTCAGGCGGGGGCAATCAGCCCCAGCATTTT	CASSTSGGGNQPQHF
TRBV5-6	-	TRBJ2-1	once	TGTGCCAGCAGCCCCCTCCCGTCCTACAATGAGCAGTTCTTC	CASSPLPSYNEQFF
TRBV9	TRBD1	TRBJ1-2	-	TGTGCCAGCAGCGTAGACGACAGGGGGGCTGGCTACACCTTC	CASSVDDRGAGYTF
TRBV9	-	TRBJ1-4	-	TGTGCCAGCAGCGTAGCTCCTTCCGTCAGAGCTAATGAAAAACTGTTTTTT	CASSVAPSVRANEKLFF
TRBV9	-	TRBJ2-2	-	TGTGCCAGCAGCCCAAACACGCTGAACACCGGGGAGCTGTTTTTT	CASSPNTLNTGELFF
TRBV19	-	TRBJ2-1	-	TGTGCCAGTGGGACTCGACACGACGATGAGCAGTTCTTC	CASGTRHDDEQFF
TRBV7-9	TRBD2	TRBJ2-7	-	TGTGCCAGCAGCTTAGTCCTAGCGGGCCCCTACGAGCAGTACTTC	CASSLVLAGPYEQYF
TRBV27	-	TRBJ1-2	-	TGTGCCAGCAGTTCCCTCCGGGACTATGGCCACACCTTC	CASSSLRDYGHTF
TRBV5-1	-	TRBJ2-5	medium-sized	TGCGCCAGCAGCTTGGCACTGGGGCAAGAGACCCAGTACTTC	CASSLALGQETQYF
TRBV6-6	TRBD2	TRBJ2-1	-	TGTGCCAGCAGTTACAGGGGAGTTAGCGGGAGCGCCCAGTTCTTC	CASSYRGVSGSAQFF
TRBV2	-	TRBJ2-7	few	TGTGCCAGCAGTGTGCAGGGGGGTGACTACGAGCAGTACTTC	CASSVQGGDYEQYF
TRBV18	-	TRBJ1-2	few	TGTGCCAGCTCTGTGGCAGGCCTTGCCTACTATGGCTACACCTTC	CASSVAGLAYYGYTF
TRBV14	TRBD2	TRBJ2-1	-	TGTGCCAGCAGCCAGGTACTAGCGTCCTCCTACAATGAGCAGTTCTTC	CASSQVLASSYNEQFF
TRBV28	-	TRBJ1-1	-	TGTGCCAGCAGGAACACTGAAGCTTTCTTT	CASRNTEAFF
TRBV4-1	-	TRBJ1-6	-	TGCGCCAGCAGCCAGCAAAGATCGGGGTTCCTTGATGAGTCACCCCTCCACTTT	CASSQQRSGFLDESPLHF
TRBV5-1	-	TRBJ1-1	-	TGCGCCAGCAGCTCTACCCTAGGCAGAATGAACACTGAAGCTTTCTTT	CASSSTLGRMNTEAFF
TRBV6-4	TRBD1	TRBJ1-1	once	TGTGCCAGCAGTGACTCACGTCCCGGGACAGGTACGGGAAGGGCTTTCTTT	CASSDSRPGTGTGRAFF
TRBV7-6	-	TRBJ1-6	once	TGTGCCAGCAGCTCACAGGGATATTCACCCCTCCACTTT	CASSSQGYSPLHF
TRBV6-1	-	TRBJ1-2	-	TGTGCCAGCAGTGCTCTCCAAGGGGGCTACACCTTC	CASSALQGGYTF
TRBV5-6	-	TRBJ1-6	-	TGTGCCAGCAGGATGACAGGCGATAATTCACCCCTCCACTTT	CASRMTGDNSPLHF
TRBV2	TRBD1	TRBJ1-3	-	TGTGCCAGCAGTGTATGGGACAGGGGCATCTCTGGAAACACCATATATTTT	CASSVWDRGISGNTIYF
TRBV10-2	-	TRBJ2-5	-	TGCGCCAGCAGTGAGTTTTTCGGGGGGACCCAGTACTTC	CASSEFFGGTQYF
TRBV6-5	TRBD1	TRBJ1-1	-	TGTGCCAGCAGGCGGACAGGCGAAATCACTGAAGCTTTCTTT	CASRRTGEITEAFF
TRBV5-5	-	TRBJ2-7	-	TGTGCCAGCAGCGGGGGGCCTTCTTCTTCCTCCTACGAGCAGTACTTC	CASSGGPSSSSYEQYF
TRBV5-4	TRBD2	TRBJ2-3	-	TGTGCCAGCCTCCTCCGGGGGGGGCGCGGGGATACGCAGTATTTT	CASLLRGGRGDTQYF
TRBV19	TRBD2	TRBJ2-3	-	TGTGCCAGTAGTATCGGACTAGAGGTCACAGATACGCAGTATTTT	CASSIGLEVTDTQYF
TRBV6-6	-	TRBJ1-4	few	TGTGCCAGCAGCGGAGTGGGGGGCGAAGGGGAAAAACTGTTTTTT	CASSGVGGEGEKLFF
TRBV6-5	-	TRBJ1-1	-	TGTGCCAGCAGTTACTTCGGGATTTTGAACACTGAAGCTTTCTTT	CASSYFGILNTEAFF
TRBV28	-	TRBJ1-4	once	TGTGCCAGCCTCCCGGGCGGAACCACAGCTAATGAAAAACTGTTTTTT	CASLPGGTTANEKLFF
TRBV28	TRBD2	TRBJ2-1	-	TGTGCCAGCAGCAATTCCGGGACTAGCGGGAGCAATGAGCAGTTCTTC	CASSNSGTSGSNEQFF
TRBV5-1	-	TRBJ2-6	few	TGCGCCAGCAGCTTGGTGGGTTCATCTGGGGCCAACGTCCTGACTTTC	CASSLVGSSGANVLTF
TRBV5-1	-	TRBJ1-1	-	TGCGCCAGCAGCGTACACTCGGGGACGGCGAACACTGAAGCTTTCTTT	CASSVHSGTANTEAFF
TRBV11-2	TRBD1	TRBJ1-1	-	TGTGCCAGCAGCTTAGCGCGGACAGGGAGGGCTGAAGCTTTCTTT	CASSLARTGRAEAFF
TRBV7-6	-	TRBJ1-2	once	TGTGCCAGCAGCACGGGCGGGGACCAAGGCTACACCTTC	CASSTGGDQGYTF
TRBV2	TRBD1	TRBJ2-4	-	TGTGCCAGCGGGACAGGGGGGATTGACTTGGGAAACATTCAGTACTTC	CASGTGGIDLGNIQYF
TRBV7-9	-	TRBJ2-3	once	TGTGCCCCCGGATCTGGGAGAGGTCTTGTAGATACGCAGTATTTT	CAPGSGRGLVDTQYF